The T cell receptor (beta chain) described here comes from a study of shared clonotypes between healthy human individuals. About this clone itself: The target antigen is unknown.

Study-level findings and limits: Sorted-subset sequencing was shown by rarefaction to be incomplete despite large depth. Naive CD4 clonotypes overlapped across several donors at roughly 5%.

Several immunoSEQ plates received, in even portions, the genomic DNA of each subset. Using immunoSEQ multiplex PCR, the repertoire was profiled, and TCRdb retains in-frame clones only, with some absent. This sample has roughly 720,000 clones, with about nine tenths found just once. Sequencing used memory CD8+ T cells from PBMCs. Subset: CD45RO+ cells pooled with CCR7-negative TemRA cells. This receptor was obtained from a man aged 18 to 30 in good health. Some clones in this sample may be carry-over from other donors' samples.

This chain's CDR3 is CASSQDYANEQFF. In nucleotides, the CDR3 is TGTGCCAGCAGCCAGGACTACGCCAATGAGCAGTTCTTC. This rearrangement joins TRBV7-3 to TRBJ2-1; TRBD2 is a possible D gene (6 bases). The CDR3 spans 13 residues. With 5 bases removed from V and 6 bases from J, the gap between germline ends came to 11 bases. The V gene's germline CDR1 is SGHTA and CDR2 FQGTGA.